This T cell receptor (beta chain) derives from a study of T-cell reconstitution after alpha-beta-depleted transplantation in children. Concerning this clonotype: Antigen: not known.

Overall study findings and caveats: Surviving recipient T cells and thymic progenitors produced the high day-60 TCRbeta diversity seen in some patients. As was reported, about two months after transplant, alpha-beta T cells came from several hundred expanded graft clones.

TCRbeta library construction was performed incorporating unique molecular identifiers. TCRdb re-called the PCR reads through MiXCR, storing one row per CDR3 protein. The sample carries around 130,000 distinct CDR3 sequences, 9.5% to 10% recorded once. Trimming pared 1 base from V and 0 bases from J, leaving 10 bases between. Germline V gives CDR1 SGHTA, CDR2 FQGNSA. The CDR3 sequence is 15 residues long. The receptor comes from a girl under three years old who had a stem cell transplant for combined immunodeficiency, so the T cells may come from the graft donor. The starting material was PBMCs, mostly from graft donor cells, obtained 180 days after TCRalphabeta/CD19-depleted stem cell transplant. V is TRBV7-2 and J is TRBJ2-7; TRBD2 is a possible D gene (7 bases). The CDR3 bases are TGTGCCAGCAGCTTAGTCGGGGGGCCCTCCTACGAGCAGTACTTC. This codes for CASSLVGGPSYEQYF.